This T cell receptor beta chain was observed in a study of T cell clonotyping in hematopoietic cell transplantation. Repertoires were generated with immunoSEQ multiplex PCR, while TCRdb's copy carries only in-frame clones and drops some. The sample holds over 15,000 clones; roughly 80% are singletons and the top ten take 15% to 20%. This CDR3 is 18 amino acids long. V lost 0 bases and J lost 0, with 15 bases in between. The germline gives CDR1 SGHTA, CDR2 FQGNSA. Described time point: recipient sample about 28 days before transplant, after cytoreduction. Concerning this clone: Its antigen is not known.

Whole-study findings and limits: After transplant, recipient diversity fell while pathologically expanded clonotypes grew through day 180. Few recipient clonotypes overlapped donors; over 95% were de novo at given depth.

The starting material was peripheral blood mononuclear cells, obtained before stem cell transplant. This TCR was recovered from a man in his sixties with acute myeloid leukemia. Some clones in this sample may be carry-over from other donors' samples. The chain is built from TRBV7-2 and TRBJ2-4, with a weak D call TRBD1 (5 bases). CDR3 residues: CASSLAQQAVIAKNIQYF. The DNA for the CDR3 is TGTGCCAGCAGCTTAGCTCAACAGGCGGTTATAGCCAAAAACATTCAGTACTTC.